The 18 T cell receptor beta chains below all came from one sample that was sequenced in a study of tumor-infiltrating lymphocytes in primary liver carcinoma. A primer matching the constant region was used to make TCR beta cDNA from approximately 520 ng of total RNA. Researchers made the TCR beta libraries by running three nested multiplex PCR rounds with slightly modified ARM-PCR. In the first two PCR rounds, TRBV1-TRBV30 forward primers were paired with a C-beta reverse primer, and each round lasted roughly 10 cycles. TCRdb used MiXCR to reprocess the multiplex PCR reads, holding one entry per CDR3 protein. The data hold around 27,000 distinct CDR3 sequences, with 60% to 85% observed a single time. Taking about 17-32 mg of unsorted bulk tissue, the authors co-extracted RNA and DNA. Sequencing was performed on liver tumor tissue from sampling region 3. Subset defined: tumor region T3, left-lateral pole. Receptors were obtained from a man aged 35 to 55 with primary liver carcinoma and hepatitis B virus infection.

In its sample, this clonotype was seen once. This chain links TRBV11-2 with TRBJ2-7; tentatively, D is TRBD1 (5 bases). CDR1 SGHAT and CDR2 FQNNGV come from the germline V gene. Trimming removed 3 bases at V and 7 bases at J, with 19 bases between. The CDR3 is 15 residues long. CDR3 in amino acids: CASSFVAGCQYEQYF. CDR3 bases: TGTGCCAGCAGCTTTGTGGCAGGGTGTCAGTATGAGCAGTACTTC.

This clonotype appeared a single time. The junction does not match germline at one end; this may be a read error. The chain combines TRBV2 with TRBJ2-7; TRBD2 matches at 7 bases. This CDR3 region has 16 residues. Germline loops: CDR1 SNHLY, CDR2 FYNNEI. The DNA of the CDR3 is TGTGCAAGCAGTGAGGTCCCAGCGGGATCCCGCCAGGAGCAGTACTTC. Encoded protein: CASSEVPAGSRQEQYF.

Ten or more counts support this clonotype. The rearrangement links TRBV7-2 to TRBJ2-1, with D perhaps TRBD2 (6 bases). V was cut by 5 bases and J by 9 bases, with 11 bases left in between. CDR1 SGHTA and CDR2 FQGNSA come from the germline V gene. The CDR3 has 12 amino acids. The CDR3 DNA reads as TGTGCCAGCAGCCTAACGGGAGCTGAGCAGTTCTTC. This sequence encodes CASSLTGAEQFF.

This chain links TRBV5-4 with TRBJ2-3; D may be TRBD2 (5 bases). In germline, CDR1 is SGHNT, CDR2 YYREEE (reference sequence). The CDR3 sequence is 17 residues long. Between the trimmed V and J ends, which lost 4 bases and 1 base, there was a span of 19 bases. CDR3 nucleotide sequence: TGTGCCAGCAGCCGCCCCGGAGCGGAAGTTGGCACAGATACGCAGTATTTT. Protein product: CASSRPGAEVGTDTQYF.

The sample holds many counts of this clonotype. A read error may account for a junction end that differs from germline. The V call is TRBV20-1, the J call TRBJ2-3; D remains ambiguous. Germline assignment: CDR1 DFQATT and CDR2 SNEGSKA (reference sequence). This CDR3 has 10 residues. The CDR3 loop reads CSASRDTQYF. CDR3 sequence (DNA): TGCAGTGCTAGCAGAGATACGCAGTATTTT.

This clonotype is categorized as medium-sized (0.01 to 0.1%). The rearrangement uses TRBV6-6 and TRBJ2-7; D may match TRBD1 or TRBD2 (6 bases each). The CDR3 has 16 residues. CDR1 is MNHNY, CDR2 SVGAGI, per germline (reference sequence). V shed 2 bases and J shed 2 bases, with 16 bases lying between them. In DNA form, the CDR3 reads TGTGCCAGCAGTTACCTACGAAGGGGGGTTACCTACGAGCAGTACTTC. This sequence encodes CASSYLRRGVTYEQYF.

Notes on this clonotype: Without the conserved terminal phenylalanine or tryptophan, this CDR3 likely stems from a read error. The chain carries TRBV4-1 and TRBJ2-2; 10 nucleotides line up with TRBD1. Per the germline V gene, CDR1 is MGHRA and CDR2 is YSYEKL. This CDR3 is 16 amino acids long. The CDR3 nucleotides are TGCGCCAGCTACGATCTGGACAGGGGGTTAACCGCGGAGCTGTTTTCT. Translating gives CASYDLDRGLTAELFS.

As concerns this clonotype: This could be a read error, since a much larger clone is one nucleotide away. V is TRBV28 and J is TRBJ1-6; no clear D gene. In germline, CDR1 is MDHEN, CDR2 SYDVKM. The CDR3 sequence is 12 residues long. CDR3 protein: CASSSAGHDLHF. Written as DNA, the CDR3 is TGTGCCAGCAGTTCTGCAGGCCATGACCTCCATTTT.

This clonotype occurred a few times. At one of its ends the junction is not consistent with the germline gene, which may arise from a read error. The CDR3 spells CASGLLTGTGTLAFF. As DNA, the CDR3 is TGTGCCAGCGGCTTACTAACCGGGACAGGGACTCTTGCTTTCTTT. The V call is TRBV7-6, the J call TRBJ1-1; 9 bases agree with TRBD1. Germline V gives CDR1 SGHVS, CDR2 FNYEAQ. This CDR3 has 15 residues.

The rearrangement links TRBV4-1 to TRBJ2-6; 9 nucleotides agree with TRBD1. This CDR3 is 20 amino acids long. CDR1 MGHRA and CDR2 YSYEKL come from the germline V gene. The V segment lost 2 bases and the J segment 4 bases; nucleotides outside the gene matches: 15. Written as DNA, the CDR3 is TGCGCCAGCAGCCAATGTCCCGTGACAGGGGGTTCCTCCGGGGCCAACGTCCTGACTTTC. Protein product: CASSQCPVTGGSSGANVLTF.

This clonotype was recorded only once. The CDR3 DNA reads as TGTGCTGGCAGCTTGTCCACCGGGGAGCTGTTTTTT. It yields the protein CAGSLSTGELFF. This chain connects TRBV5-5 to TRBJ2-2; no definite D call. The CDR3 is made up of 12 amino acids. Germline V lookup: CDR1 SGHKS, CDR2 YYEKEE (reference sequence).

The chain has TRBV7-8 and TRBJ2-3; weak D call: TRBD1 (6 bases). Germline V gene sequence: CDR1 SGHVS, CDR2 FQNEAQ. V gave up 0 bases and J gave up 4 bases, with 14 bases separating them. The CDR3 runs 16 residues. This CDR3 reads CASSLAGRGPADTQYF. The CDR3 nucleotides are TGTGCCAGCAGCTTAGCAGGCAGGGGCCCGGCAGATACGCAGTATTTT.

The chain joins TRBV4-3 to TRBJ2-7; D perhaps matches TRBD2 (6 bases). This CDR3 is 15 amino acids long. Germline-derived CDR1 and CDR2 are LGHNA and YSLEER. This chain's CDR3 is CFRSQDRETPCEQYF. DNA of the CDR3: TGCTTCAGGAGCCAAGATCGGGAGACTCCCTGCGAGCAGTACTTC.

This clonotype appeared a few times. Mismatch with germline at one junction end may stem from a read error. The rearrangement uses TRBV11-2 and TRBJ2-2; D is perhaps TRBD2 (6 bases). This CDR3 contains 17 residues. The V gene's germline CDR1 is SGHAT and CDR2 FQNNGV. CDR3 in amino acids: CASSLALGGANTRELCF. The CDR3 DNA sequence: TGTGCCAGCAGCTTAGCATTAGGAGGGGCCAACACCCGGGAGCTGTGTTTT.

With respect to this clonotype: It is likely a read error, because the conserved phenylalanine at the end of the CDR3 is missing. The DNA is left out, because the CDR3 cannot be placed on it with certainty; the CDR3 is given as TCRdb lists it. V and J are TRBV12-3 or TRBV12-4 and TRBJ2-7; whether TRBD1, the table's D call, matches the DNA was not checked. With termini counted, the CDR3 has 15 amino acids. CDR3 residues: CASSMGTGRSYEHYL.

Concerning this clonotype: Because the CDR3 is missing its conserved closing phenylalanine or tryptophan, this is likely a read error. The DNA is left out, because the CDR3 cannot be placed on it with certainty; the CDR3 is given as TCRdb lists it. This sequence joins TRBV11-2 and TRBJ2-7; the tabulated D call, TRBD1, remains unverified against the DNA. Including both end residues, the CDR3 is 14 amino acids long. Germline CDR1 SGHAT, CDR2 FQNNGV. CDR3 in amino acids: CASSLLGQNYELYL.

A note on this clonotype: The CDR3 ends on some other residue instead of the conserved phenylalanine or tryptophan, so this is likely a read error. This chain joins TRBV5-1 and TRBJ2-3, with 8 positions matching TRBD2. Germline CDR1 is SGHRS and CDR2 is YFSETQ. There are 16 residues in the CDR3. The CDR3 spells CASSLGAGDRGDKQYS. The CDR3 nucleotides read TGCGCCAGCAGCTTGGGAGCGGGGGATAGGGGAGATAAGCAGTATTCT.

This clonotype showed up just once. The V and J genes are TRBV25-1 and TRBJ1-3, with a possible D match to TRBD1 (5 bases). This CDR3 spans 16 amino acids. Germline CDR1 is MGHDK and CDR2 is SYGVNS. V lost 4 bases to trimming and J lost 4 bases, with 17 bases between them. Written as DNA, the CDR3 is TGTGCCAGCAGTGGCCGGGACCGTATTCAGGGAAACACCATATATTTT. Protein product: CASSGRDRIQGNTIYF.